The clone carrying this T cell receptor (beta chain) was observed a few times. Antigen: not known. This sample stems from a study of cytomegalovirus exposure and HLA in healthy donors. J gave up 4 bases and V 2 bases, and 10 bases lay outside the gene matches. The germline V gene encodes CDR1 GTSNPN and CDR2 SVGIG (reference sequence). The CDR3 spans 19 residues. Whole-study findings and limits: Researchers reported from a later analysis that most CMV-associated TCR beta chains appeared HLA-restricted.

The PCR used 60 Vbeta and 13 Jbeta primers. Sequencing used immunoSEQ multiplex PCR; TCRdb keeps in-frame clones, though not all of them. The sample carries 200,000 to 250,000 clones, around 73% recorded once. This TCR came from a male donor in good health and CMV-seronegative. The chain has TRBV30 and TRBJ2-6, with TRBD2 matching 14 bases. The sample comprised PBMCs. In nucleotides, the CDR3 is TGTGCCTGGAGTCCTCCGGGACTAGCGGGAGCGGGAGGGGCCAACGTCCTGACTTTC. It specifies CAWSPPGLAGAGGANVLTF.